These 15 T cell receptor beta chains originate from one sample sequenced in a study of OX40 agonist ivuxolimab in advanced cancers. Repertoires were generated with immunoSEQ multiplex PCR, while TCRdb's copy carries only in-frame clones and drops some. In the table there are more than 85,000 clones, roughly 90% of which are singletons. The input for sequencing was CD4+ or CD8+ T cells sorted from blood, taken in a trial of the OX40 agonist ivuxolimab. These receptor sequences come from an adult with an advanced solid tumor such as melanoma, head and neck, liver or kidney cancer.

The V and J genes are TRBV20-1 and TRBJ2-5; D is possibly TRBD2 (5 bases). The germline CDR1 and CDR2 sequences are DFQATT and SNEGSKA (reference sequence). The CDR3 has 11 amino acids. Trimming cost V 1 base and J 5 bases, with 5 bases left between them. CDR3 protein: CSARGGETQYF. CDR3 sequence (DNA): TGCAGTGCTAGAGGAGGGGAGACCCAGTACTTC.

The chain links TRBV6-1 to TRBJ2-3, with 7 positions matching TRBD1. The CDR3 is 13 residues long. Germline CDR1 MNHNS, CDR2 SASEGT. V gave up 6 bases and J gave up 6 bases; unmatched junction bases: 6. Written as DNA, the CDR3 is TGTGCCAGCAGCGACAGGGTAGGGGATACGCAGTATTTT. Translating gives CASSDRVGDTQYF.

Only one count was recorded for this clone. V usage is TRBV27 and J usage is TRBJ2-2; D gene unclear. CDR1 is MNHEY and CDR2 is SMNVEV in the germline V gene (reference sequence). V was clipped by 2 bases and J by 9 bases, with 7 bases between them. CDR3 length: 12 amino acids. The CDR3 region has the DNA TGTGCCAGCAGTTTAAACGGATGGGAGCTGTTTTTT. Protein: CASSLNGWELFF.

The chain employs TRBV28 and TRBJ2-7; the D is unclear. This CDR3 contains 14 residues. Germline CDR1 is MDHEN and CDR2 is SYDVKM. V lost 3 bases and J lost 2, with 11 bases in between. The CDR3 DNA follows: TGTGCCAGCAGTTTCCCCCAGCGAGCCTACGAGCAGTACTTC. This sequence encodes CASSFPQRAYEQYF.

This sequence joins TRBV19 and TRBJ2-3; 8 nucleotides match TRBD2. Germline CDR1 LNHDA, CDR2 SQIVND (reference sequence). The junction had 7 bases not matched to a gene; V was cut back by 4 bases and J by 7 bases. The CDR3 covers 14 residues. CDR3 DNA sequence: TGTGCCAGTAGTACAACTAGCGGCGCGAATACGCAGTATTTT. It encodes CASSTTSGANTQYF.

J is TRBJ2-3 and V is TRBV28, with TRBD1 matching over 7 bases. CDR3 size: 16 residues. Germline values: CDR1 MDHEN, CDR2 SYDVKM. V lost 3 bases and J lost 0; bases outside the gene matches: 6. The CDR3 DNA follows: TGTGCCAGCAGTTTCATCGACAGGGTGAGCACAGATACGCAGTATTTT. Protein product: CASSFIDRVSTDTQYF.

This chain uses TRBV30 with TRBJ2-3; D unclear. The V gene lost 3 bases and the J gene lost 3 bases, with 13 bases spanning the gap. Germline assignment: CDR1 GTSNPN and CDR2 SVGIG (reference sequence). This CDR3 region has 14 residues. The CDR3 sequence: CAWSALTPTDTQYF. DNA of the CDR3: TGTGCCTGGAGCGCCCTGACCCCGACAGATACGCAGTATTTT.

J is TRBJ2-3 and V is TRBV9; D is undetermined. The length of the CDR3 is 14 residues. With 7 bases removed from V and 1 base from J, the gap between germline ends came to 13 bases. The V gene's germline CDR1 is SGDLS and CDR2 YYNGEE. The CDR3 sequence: CASASSGRTDTQYF. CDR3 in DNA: TGTGCCAGCGCATCCTCCGGGCGCACAGATACGCAGTATTTT.

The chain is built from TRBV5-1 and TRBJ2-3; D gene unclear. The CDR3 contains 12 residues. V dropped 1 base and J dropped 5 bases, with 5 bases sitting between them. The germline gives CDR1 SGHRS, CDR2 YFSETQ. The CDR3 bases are TGCGCCAGCAGCTTGAGTGGAGATACGCAGTATTTT. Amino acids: CASSLSGDTQYF.

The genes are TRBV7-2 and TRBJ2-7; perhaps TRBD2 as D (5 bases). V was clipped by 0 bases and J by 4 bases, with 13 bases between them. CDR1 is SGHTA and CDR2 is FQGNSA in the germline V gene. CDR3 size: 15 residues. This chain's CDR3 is CASSLAGGSGYEQYF. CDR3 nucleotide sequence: TGTGCCAGCAGCTTAGCGGGTGGGAGTGGGTACGAGCAGTACTTC. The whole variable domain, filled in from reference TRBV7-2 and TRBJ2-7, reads GAGVSQSPSNKVTEKGKDVELRCDPISGHTALYWYRQSLGQGLEFLIYFQGNSAPDKSGLPSDRFSAERTGGSVSTLTIQRTQQEDSAVYLCASSLAGGSGYEQYFGPGTRLTVT.

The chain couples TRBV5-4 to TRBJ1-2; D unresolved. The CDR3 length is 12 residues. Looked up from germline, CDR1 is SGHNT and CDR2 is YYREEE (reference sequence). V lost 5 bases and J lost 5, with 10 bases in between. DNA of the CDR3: TGTGCCAGCAGTTCCGACTGGTATGGCTACACCTTC. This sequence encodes CASSSDWYGYTF.

The CDR3 region has the DNA TGTGCCAGTAAACAGAGCTCTGGGGCCAACGTCCTGACTTTC. Protein sequence: CASKQSSGANVLTF. The chain links TRBV19 to TRBJ2-6; unclear D gene. The germline CDR1 and CDR2 sequences are LNHDA and SQIVND (reference sequence). This CDR3 has 14 residues. The ends were cut back, 7 bases at V and 0 bases at J, with 7 bases in the middle.

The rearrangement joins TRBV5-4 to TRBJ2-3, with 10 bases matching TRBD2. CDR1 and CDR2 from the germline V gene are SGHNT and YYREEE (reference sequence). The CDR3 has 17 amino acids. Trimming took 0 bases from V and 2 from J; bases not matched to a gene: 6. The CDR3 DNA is TGTGCCAGCAGCTTGGGGGGGACTAGCGCCTCCACAGATACGCAGTATTTT. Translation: CASSLGGTSASTDTQYF.

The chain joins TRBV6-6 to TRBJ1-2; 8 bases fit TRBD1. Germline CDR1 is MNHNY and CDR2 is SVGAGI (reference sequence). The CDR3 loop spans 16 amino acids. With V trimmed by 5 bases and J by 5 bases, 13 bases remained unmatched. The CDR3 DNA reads TGTGCCAGCAGTAGGGATGGACAGGGAGAGACGTATGGCTACACCTTC. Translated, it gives CASSRDGQGETYGYTF.

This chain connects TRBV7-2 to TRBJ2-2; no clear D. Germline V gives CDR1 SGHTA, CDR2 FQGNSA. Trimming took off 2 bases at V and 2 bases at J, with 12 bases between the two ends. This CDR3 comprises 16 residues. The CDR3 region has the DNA TGTGCCAGCAGCTTAAATCCAGGTTTAAACACCGGGGAGCTGTTTTTT. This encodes CASSLNPGLNTGELFF.